Below are 2 T cell receptor beta chains sequenced from a single sample in a study of cytomegalovirus exposure and HLA in healthy donors. The PCR was carried out with 60 Vbeta primers and 13 Jbeta primers. Assay: immunoSEQ multiplex PCR; the TCRdb copy retains only in-frame clones and omits some. The data contain roughly 80,000 clones, about four fifths of them singletons. Sequenced: PBMCs. These receptors originate from a woman between 45 and 60 years old in good health and CMV-seronegative.

The V call is TRBV6-1, the J call TRBJ1-2; D not resolved. Trimming removed 1 base from V and 3 bases from J, with 6 bases in between. Germline CDR1 MNHNS, CDR2 SASEGT. The CDR3 runs 13 residues. The CDR3 bases are TGTGCCAGCAGTGAAGAACTGCACTATGGCTACACCTTC. Its protein is CASSEELHYGYTF.

This chain uses TRBV5-1 with TRBJ2-2, with TRBD2 matching over 9 bases. The CDR3 loop spans 16 amino acids. Germline V lookup: CDR1 SGHRS, CDR2 YFSETQ. V dropped 2 bases and J dropped 4; count of bases not matched to a gene: 6. In nucleotides, the CDR3 is TGCGCCAGCAGCTTTGATAGCGGGAGTGTCACCGGGGAGCTGTTTTTT. Amino acids: CASSFDSGSVTGELFF. Based on the CDR3 plus reference TRBV5-1 and TRBJ2-2, the full variable domain is KAGVTQTPRYLIKTRGQQVTLSCSPISGHRSVSWYQQTPGQGLQFLFEYFSETQRNKGNFPGRFSGRQFSNSRSEMNVSTLELGDSALYLCASSFDSGSVTGELFFGEGSRLTVL.